These T cell receptor beta chains were read from a single sample in a study of tumor and adjacent non-tumor tissue in lung cancer. TCRdb re-analysed the multiplex PCR reads in MiXCR, keeping a single row per CDR3 protein. The sample carries about 200,000 distinct CDR3 sequences, 70% to 75% recorded once. Material: lung tumor tissue. These receptors originate from a man aged 55-75 years with non-small cell lung cancer. CDR3s include the opening cysteine and the closing phenylalanine or tryptophan. Fields, in order: J gene, V gene, clone size, D gene, CDR3 DNA, CDR3 protein. A D gene is named only where the DNA matches it firmly. Not all rows give a size; the values are once, few, many and, for expanded clones, a class.

TRBJ1-4 TRBV5-1 few . TGCGCCAGCAGCCCTGGGACGGAGAATGAAAAACTGTTTTTT CASSPGTENEKLFF
TRBJ2-3 TRBV24-1 . . TGTGCCACCAGTGATTTGCACAGGGAGGGTACAGATACGCAGTATTTT CATSDLHREGTDTQYF
TRBJ2-1 TRBV24-1 . TRBD2 TGTGCCACCAGTGATGGGAGGGCGGGCTACAATGAGCAGTTCTTC CATSDGRAGYNEQFF
TRBJ2-5 TRBV5-4 . . TGTGCCAGCAGCCCAGGAGGGCAGGAGGAAGAGACCCAGTACTTC CASSPGGQEEETQYF
TRBJ2-5 TRBV29-1 few . TGCAGCGTCCGGGACGGACAGAACCAAGAGACCCAGTACTTC CSVRDGQNQETQYF
TRBJ1-6 TRBV20-1 . . TGCAGTGCTATAGATGTCCGTGTTTCCAATAATTCACTCCTCCACTTT CSAIDVRVSNNSLLHF
TRBJ1-6 TRBV13 . . TGTGTCAGCAGCTTCTCTCTTTCGACGGTCTGGGGTAATTCACTCCTCCACTTT CVSSFSLSTVWGNSLLHF
TRBJ2-7 TRBV5-6 . . TGTGCCAGCAGGGCCAACTCCTACGAGCAGTACTTC CASRANSYEQYF
TRBJ2-7 TRBV6-5 . . TGTGCCAGCAGCCTGGCCGCCTCAGGGTCATCCTGCGAGCAATACTTC CASSLAASGSSCEQYF
TRBJ2-7 TRBV29-1 once . TGCAGCGTTGCAGTGCAGAAGAGACTCTACGAGCAGTACTTC CSVAVQKRLYEQYF